The next 3 T cell receptor beta chains were all read from a single sample in a study of cytomegalovirus exposure and HLA in healthy donors. Amplification used 60 Vbeta primers and 13 Jbeta primers. Some clones are missing from TCRdb's copy, which holds only in-frame ones; the method was immunoSEQ multiplex PCR. The table records 100,000 or so clones, 60% to 70% of them present only once. The sample was PBMCs. These receptor sequences come from a man aged 25-40 years in good health and CMV-seropositive.

The chain joins TRBV6-5 to TRBJ1-1, with 7 positions matching TRBD1. J was trimmed by 9 bases and V by 4 bases; bases with no gene match: 14. Germline V gives CDR1 MNHEY, CDR2 SVGAGI. This CDR3 region has 15 residues. CDR3: CASSFSSRQGVKAFF. The CDR3 DNA is TGTGCCAGCAGTTTCTCCTCCAGACAGGGAGTGAAAGCTTTCTTT.

This clone occurred once. V and J are TRBV4-1 and TRBJ2-7, with D possibly being TRBD1 (5 bases). The CDR3 runs to 13 residues. Germline V gene lookup returns CDR1 MGHRA and CDR2 YSYEKL. Trimming removed 5 bases at V and 1 base at J, with 9 bases between. The CDR3 DNA reads TGCGCCAGCAGCGGCTCAGGGTCCTACGAGCAGTACTTC. Encoded protein: CASSGSGSYEQYF.

V usage is TRBV7-2 and J usage is TRBJ1-1; no firm D call. V was trimmed by 4 bases and J by 1 base, leaving 13 bases between them. The CDR3 consists of 15 residues. Germline V lookup: CDR1 SGHTA, CDR2 FQGNSA. The CDR3 sequence: CASSSPRRGNTEAFF. In DNA form, the CDR3 reads TGTGCCAGCAGCTCACCACGACGGGGGAACACTGAAGCTTTCTTT. The full variable domain, in which reference TRBV7-2 and TRBJ1-1 provide the parts outside the CDR3, is GAGVSQSPSNKVTEKGKDVELRCDPISGHTALYWYRQSLGQGLEFLIYFQGNSAPDKSGLPSDRFSAERTGGSVSTLTIQRTQQEDSAVYLCASSSPRRGNTEAFFGQGTRLTVV.